The T cell receptor beta chain under discussion was sequenced for a study of shared clonotypes between healthy human individuals. Points from the study as a whole: Though the depth was large, rarefaction showed that sorted-subset sequencing was incomplete.

Details on this clone: The target antigen is unknown.

Every subset's genomic DNA went evenly onto several immunoSEQ plates. TCRdb's table, derived via immunoSEQ multiplex PCR, lists solely in-frame clones and lacks some. The data show roughly 2 million clones, 90% to 95% seen once. Germline CDR1 and CDR2: KGHSH and LQKENI. V dropped 5 bases and J dropped 4 bases, with 14 bases sitting between them. The CDR3 length is 14 residues. The sequence was collected from a man aged 18 to 29 in good health. Specimen: naive CD4+ T cells sorted from blood. Subset reported: CD45RA+ positively selected. V and J are TRBV18 and TRBJ1-2, with D hard to call. In nucleotides, the CDR3 is TGTGCCAGCTCAAATGAGGACCGTGCCTATGGCTACACCTTC. Translating it yields CASSNEDRAYGYTF.